This T cell receptor (beta chain) was obtained from a study of neurological immune-mediated disorders. This clonotype has ten or more counts. From the 5' RACE reads, TCRdb called clonotypes with MiXCR, one entry per CDR3 protein. Seen here are tens of thousands of distinct CDR3 sequences, around 15% observed once, and the top ten hold around 7%. V gave up 0 bases and J gave up 2 bases; unmatched junction bases: 5. Germline V gene sequence: CDR1 DFQATT, CDR2 SNEGSKA (reference sequence). This CDR3 contains 16 residues. This sequence originates from a young woman with multiple sclerosis. The sequencing sample was made of CD8+ T cells from blood. J is TRBJ2-1 and V is TRBV20-1, with 9 bases matching TRBD2. CDR3 region: CSARDTEREAYNEQFF. CDR3 coding DNA: TGCAGTGCTAGAGATACCGAGCGGGAGGCCTACAATGAGCAGTTCTTC.